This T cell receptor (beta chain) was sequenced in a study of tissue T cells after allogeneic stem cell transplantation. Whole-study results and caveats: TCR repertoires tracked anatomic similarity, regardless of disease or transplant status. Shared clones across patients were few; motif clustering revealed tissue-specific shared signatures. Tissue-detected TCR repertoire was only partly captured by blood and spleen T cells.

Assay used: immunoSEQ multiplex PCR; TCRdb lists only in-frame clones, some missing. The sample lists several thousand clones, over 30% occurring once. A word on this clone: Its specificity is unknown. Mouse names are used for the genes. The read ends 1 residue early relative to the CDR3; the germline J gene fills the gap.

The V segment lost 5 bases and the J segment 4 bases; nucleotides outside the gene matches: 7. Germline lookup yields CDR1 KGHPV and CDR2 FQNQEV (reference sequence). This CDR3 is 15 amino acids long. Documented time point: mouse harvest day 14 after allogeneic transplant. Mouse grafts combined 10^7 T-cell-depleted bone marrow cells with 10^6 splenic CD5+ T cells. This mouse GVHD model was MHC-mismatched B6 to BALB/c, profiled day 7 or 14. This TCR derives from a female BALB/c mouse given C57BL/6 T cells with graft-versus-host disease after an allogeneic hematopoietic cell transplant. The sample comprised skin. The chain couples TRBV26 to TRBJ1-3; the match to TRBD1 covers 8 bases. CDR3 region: CASSIGQGAGNTLYF. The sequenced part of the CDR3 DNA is TGTGCCAGCAGTATCGGACAGGGCGCCGGAAATACGCTCTAT.